This section outlines one TCR beta chain sequence together with its context. Original processing notes: Counts of nucleated cells, estimated from reference gene primer amplification, were obtained. Measured with immunoSEQ multiplex PCR; TCRdb has only the in-frame clones, and not every one. The V and J calls and the clone size are those of that table, but D and trimming were determined from the DNA. The sample lists 100,000 to 150,000 clones; around 85% were seen once. This sample is drawn from a study of blood T cell repertoires in COVID-19. The V gene lost 4 bases and the J gene lost 6 bases, with 13 bases spanning the gap. In germline, CDR1 is SGHRS, CDR2 YFSETQ. This CDR3 spans 13 amino acids.

This clonotype originated in a woman aged 45-65 years with acute or convalescent COVID-19. The gene calls are TRBV5-1 and TRBJ1-1; D not resolved. The sample was peripheral blood. The CDR3 is CASSLGSEAEAFF. The CDR3 DNA reads as TGCGCCAGCAGCCTCGGATCGGAGGCTGAAGCTTTCTTT.